Below, one TCR beta chain is given with its context. V lost 3 bases to trimming and J lost 3 bases; unmatched junction nucleotides: 2. The CDR3 length is 15 residues. The germline V gene has CDR1 KGHSH and CDR2 LQKENI. The data stem from a study of Ad26.COV2.S vaccination and SARS-CoV-2 variants. The repertoire was sequenced with immunoSEQ multiplex PCR; TCRdb's copy has only in-frame clones and lacks some. Of over 400,000 clones listed, over 80% are singletons. Treatment given: 15 to 20 received Ad26.COV2.S at low or high dose, single or two shots; about 5 received placebo; per-sample allocation not given. The study sampled participants on day 63 after the first vaccine or placebo injection. As its vector, the vaccine had Ad26, which expressed Wuhan-strain SARS-CoV-2 spike.

This sequence was found in a person between 18 and 65 years old who received the Ad26.COV2.S COVID-19 vaccine or a placebo. The chain employs TRBV18 and TRBJ2-2; 9 bases are a match to TRBD2. The sample consisted of peripheral blood, taken in a trial of Ad26.COV2.S vaccine versus placebo. This CDR3 reads CASSPGLADTGELFF. CDR3 coding DNA: TGTGCCAGCTCACCGGGACTAGCAGACACCGGGGAGCTGTTTTTT.